This entry features one TCR beta chain sequence. Its matching antigen is unknown. This entry belongs to a study of T cell responses to AZD1222 COVID-19 vaccine. Study outcomes and limitations: Nearly half of spike-specific TCRs reportedly go after variant regions that carry no mutations. Clonal diversity was possibly underestimated, and white British individuals and females predominated among donors.

Here immunoSEQ multiplex PCR was the method, and the copy in TCRdb shows in-frame clones only, minus some. The sample has 95,000 to 130,000 clones, around nine tenths seen once. The CDR3 has 12 amino acids. V was trimmed by 5 bases and J by 2 bases, leaving 6 bases between them. Germline V lookup: CDR1 SGHTA, CDR2 FQGNSA. The sample was peripheral blood, taken 28 days after the second AZD1222 dose. This clonotype was obtained from an adult who received the AZD1222 COVID-19 vaccine. The rearrangement links TRBV7-2 to TRBJ1-2; D remains ambiguous. This CDR3 is CASSPENYGYTF. The CDR3 bases are TGTGCCAGCAGCCCAGAGAACTATGGCTACACCTTC. The entire variable domain, with the rest obtained from reference TRBV7-2 and TRBJ1-2, is as follows: GAGVSQSPSNKVTEKGKDVELRCDPISGHTALYWYRQSLGQGLEFLIYFQGNSAPDKSGLPSDRFSAERTGGSVSTLTIQRTQQEDSAVYLCASSPENYGYTFGSGTRLTVV.